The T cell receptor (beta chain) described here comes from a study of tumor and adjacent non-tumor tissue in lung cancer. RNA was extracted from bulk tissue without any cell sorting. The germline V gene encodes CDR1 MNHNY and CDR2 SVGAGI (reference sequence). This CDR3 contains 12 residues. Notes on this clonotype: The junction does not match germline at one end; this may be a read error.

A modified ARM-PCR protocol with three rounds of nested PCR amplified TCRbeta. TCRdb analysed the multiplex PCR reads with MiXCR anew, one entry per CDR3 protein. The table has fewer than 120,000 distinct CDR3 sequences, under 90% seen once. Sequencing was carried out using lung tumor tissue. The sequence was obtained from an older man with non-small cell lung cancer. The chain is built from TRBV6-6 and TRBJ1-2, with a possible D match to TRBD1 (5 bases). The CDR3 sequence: CANSWQGKGYIF. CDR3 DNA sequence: TGTGCCAACAGTTGGCAGGGTAAAGGCTACATCTTC.